These 26 T cell receptor beta chains came from one sample sequenced in a study of CD4+ T cells in melanoma. Using immunoSEQ multiplex PCR, the repertoire was profiled, and TCRdb retains in-frame clones only, with some absent. Of under 20,000 clones in the sample, around 76% were seen once. The material sequenced was cells from a culture (not recorded whether cultured in vitro). The receptor source for this set is a human donor with melanoma.

The chain joins TRBV4-1 to TRBJ2-3; 8 nucleotides align to TRBD1. Germline CDR1 reads MGHRA; CDR2 reads YSYEKL. CDR3 length equals 16 residues. The V segment lost 3 bases and the J segment 5 bases; nucleotides outside the gene matches: 10. The CDR3, as DNA: TGCGCCAGCAGCCATAAGTTGCAGGGGGCAAAAGATACGCAGTATTTT. Amino acid sequence: CASSHKLQGAKDTQYF.

The table lists this clone with a few counts. The CDR3 DNA is TGTGCCAGCAGGGGGGACAGGGACTATGAGCAGTTCTTC. This translates into CASRGDRDYEQFF. The rearrangement links TRBV6-6 to TRBJ2-1; 9 bases agree with TRBD1. The trim removed 6 bases at V and 8 bases at J, leaving 5 bases unmatched. Germline CDR1 MNHNY, CDR2 SVGAGI (reference sequence). The CDR3 is 13 amino acids.

V gene TRBV10-1 combines with J gene TRBJ2-7; tentative D call: TRBD1 (6 bases). CDR1 WNHNN and CDR2 SYGVQD come from the germline V gene (reference sequence). The V end was cut by 8 bases, the J end by 3 bases, with 11 bases between. The CDR3 is 12 residues long. CDR3 sequence: CASGDTLYEQYF. CDR3 sequence (DNA): TGCGCCAGCGGGGACACCCTCTACGAGCAGTACTTC.

The chain recombines TRBV11-2 with TRBJ2-1; 9 nucleotides line up with TRBD1. Germline loops: CDR1 SGHAT, CDR2 FQNNGV. Losses at the gene ends were 5 bases for V and 2 bases for J; bases not matched to a gene: 4. The CDR3 runs 15 residues. The CDR3 sequence is CASSRDRGAYNEQFF. CDR3 DNA: TGTGCCAGCAGCCGCGACAGGGGGGCCTACAATGAGCAGTTCTTC.

This clone has just one count. The chain has TRBV18 and TRBJ2-7; 10 nucleotides match TRBD1. J gave up 5 bases and V 6 bases, and 10 bases lay outside the gene matches. Germline assignment: CDR1 KGHSH and CDR2 LQKENI. This CDR3 contains 15 residues. DNA of the CDR3: TGTGCCAGCTCCCTATCCGGGACAGGGGACGACGAGCAGTACTTC. Amino acids: CASSLSGTGDDEQYF. The full variable domain, completed using reference TRBV18 and TRBJ2-7, is NAGVMQNPRHLVRRRGQEARLRCSPMKGHSHVYWYRQLPEEGLKFMVYLQKENIIDESGMPKERFSAEFPKEGPSILRIQQVVRGDSAAYFCASSLSGTGDDEQYFGPGTRLTVT.

The chain has TRBV18 and TRBJ2-5; 10 nucleotides align to TRBD2. V was pared by 4 bases and J by 4 bases, with 9 bases of the junction left unmatched. The CDR3 sequence is 16 residues long. Germline CDR1 KGHSH, CDR2 LQKENI. DNA of the CDR3: TGTGCCAGCTCACACTTCCTAGCGGGGGAGCCAGAGACCCAGTACTTC. This encodes CASSHFLAGEPETQYF.

The rearrangement joins TRBV19 to TRBJ1-5; a possible D gene is TRBD1 (5 bases). V dropped 7 bases and J dropped 5 bases, with 18 bases sitting between them. CDR1 is LNHDA, CDR2 SQIVND, per germline (reference sequence). This CDR3 spans 15 amino acids. The CDR3 region is CASTQTGRDHQPQHF. CDR3 nucleotide sequence: TGTGCCAGTACTCAAACGGGCAGGGACCATCAGCCCCAGCATTTT.

The chain carries TRBV7-8 and TRBJ2-7; 7 bases align to TRBD2. This CDR3 spans 13 amino acids. J was trimmed by 7 bases and V by 7 bases; bases with no gene match: 10. The germline V gene encodes CDR1 SGHVS and CDR2 FQNEAQ. CDR3 in amino acids: CASNSKVRGEQYF. The CDR3 nucleotides are TGTGCCAGCAACTCAAAGGTGCGGGGGGAGCAGTACTTC. The full variable domain, rest sourced from reference TRBV7-8 and TRBJ2-7, is GAGVSQSPRYKVAKRGQDVALRCDPISGHVSLFWYQQALGQGPEFLTYFQNEAQLDKSGLPSDRFFAERPEGSVSTLKIQRTQQEDSAVYLCASNSKVRGEQYFGPGTRLTVT.

The V call is TRBV25-1, the J call TRBJ2-7; possibly TRBD1 or TRBD2 for D (6 bases each). This CDR3 comprises 15 residues. Trimming took off 5 bases at V and 5 bases at J, with 19 bases between the two ends. In germline, CDR1 is MGHDK, CDR2 SYGVNS. The CDR3 DNA reads as TGTGCCAGCAGTCCCGACTGGGGGGCCGGCAACGAGCAGTACTTC. Translation gives CASSPDWGAGNEQYF.

As for this clone: Compared with germline, one end of the junction differs, possibly owing to a read error. J is TRBJ2-5 and V is TRBV7-7, with D perhaps TRBD1 (8 bases). The CDR3 contains 16 residues. Per the germline V gene, CDR1 is SSHAT and CDR2 is FNYEAQ (reference sequence). The CDR3 nucleotides are TGTGCCAGCAGCATAGCAGGGGGCGGGGGTTCAGAGACCCAGTACTTC. Translation gives CASSIAGGGGSETQYF.

The V gene is TRBV7-3, the J gene TRBJ2-7, with D possibly being TRBD2 (6 bases). Trimming pared 8 bases from V and 6 bases from J, leaving 17 bases between. Per germline, CDR1 SGHTA and CDR2 FQGTGA. This CDR3 comprises 13 residues. The CDR3 sequence is CASSPGVSGEQYF. In nucleotides, the CDR3 is TGTGCCAGCTCCCCGGGGGTCTCCGGCGAGCAGTACTTC.

V usage is TRBV7-9 and J usage is TRBJ1-1; D is uncertain. Germline V gene sequence: CDR1 SEHNR, CDR2 FQNEAQ (reference sequence). The CDR3 loop spans 13 amino acids. V was shortened by 6 bases and J by 2 bases, with 10 bases between the two germline ends. CDR3 sequence reads: CASRSTANTEAFF. CDR3 sequence (DNA): TGTGCCAGCAGGTCCACAGCTAACACTGAAGCTTTCTTT. The full variable domain, with the rest looked up from reference TRBV7-9 and TRBJ1-1, is DTGVSQNPRHKITKRGQNVTFRCDPISEHNRLYWYRQTLGQGPEFLTYFQNEAQLEKSRLLSDRFSAERPKGSFSTLEIQRTEQGDSAMYLCASRSTANTEAFFGQGTRLTVV.

The V call is TRBV29-1, the J call TRBJ1-2, with D uncertain. Germline CDR1 and CDR2: SQVTM and ANQGSEA. The V end was cut by 6 bases, the J end by 3 bases, with 14 bases between. This CDR3 has 13 amino acids. In nucleotides, the CDR3 is TGCAGCGTAGAAAGGCAAACAGACTATGGCTACACCTTC. Encoded protein: CSVERQTDYGYTF.

This clone was seen only once. CDR3 sequence (DNA): TGTGCCAGTAGTACGAATACAGGGGGCGGCGCAACTAATGAAAAACTGTTTTTT. It codes for CASSTNTGGGATNEKLFF. The chain combines TRBV19 with TRBJ1-4, with 9 bases that match TRBD1. Germline lookup yields CDR1 LNHDA and CDR2 SQIVND (reference sequence). V lost 4 bases, J lost 0 bases, and 9 bases stayed unmatched. This CDR3 spans 18 amino acids.

The chain combines TRBV2 with TRBJ1-5, with D uncertain. Germline V gene sequence: CDR1 SNHLY, CDR2 FYNNEI. With 2 bases removed from V and 5 bases from J, the gap between germline ends came to 10 bases. The CDR3 runs to 14 residues. CDR3 DNA: TGTGCCAGCAGTGAACGACCTATCCATCAGCCCCAGCATTTT. Protein sequence: CASSERPIHQPQHF.

The chain recombines TRBV7-9 with TRBJ1-6, with TRBD1 matching over 7 bases. The ends lost 5 bases at V and 9 bases at J; junction bases unmatched: 7. The V gene's germline CDR1 is SEHNR and CDR2 FQNEAQ (reference sequence). The CDR3 sequence is 14 residues long. The CDR3 here is CASSGTGVGSPLHF. The CDR3 region has the DNA TGTGCCAGCAGCGGTACAGGGGTAGGTTCACCCCTCCACTTT. Looking up the rest from reference TRBV7-9 and TRBJ1-6 gives the full variable domain: DTGVSQNPRHKITKRGQNVTFRCDPISEHNRLYWYRQTLGQGPEFLTYFQNEAQLEKSRLLSDRFSAERPKGSFSTLEIQRTEQGDSAMYLCASSGTGVGSPLHFGNGTRLTVT.

The rearrangement links TRBV5-1 to TRBJ2-5; maybe TRBD2 (6 bases). CDR3 length equals 15 residues. Germline CDR1 and CDR2: SGHRS and YFSETQ. With 1 base removed from V and 5 bases from J, the gap between germline ends came to 15 bases. CDR3 coding DNA: TGCGCCAGCAGCTTGATGTCGGGGGTCGCGGAGACCCAGTACTTC. Protein product: CASSLMSGVAETQYF.

There are a few counts of this clone. The chain has TRBV18 and TRBJ2-7; D remains ambiguous. V was shortened by 6 bases and J by 2 bases, with 8 bases between the two germline ends. Per germline, CDR1 KGHSH and CDR2 LQKENI. The CDR3 runs to 12 residues. CDR3 in DNA: TGTGCCAGCTCTGGACCAGCCTACGAGCAGTACTTC. As protein: CASSGPAYEQYF. Combining the CDR3 with reference TRBV18 and TRBJ2-7 gives the whole variable domain NAGVMQNPRHLVRRRGQEARLRCSPMKGHSHVYWYRQLPEEGLKFMVYLQKENIIDESGMPKERFSAEFPKEGPSILRIQQVVRGDSAAYFCASSGPAYEQYFGPGTRLTVT.

This clone was seen only once. V and J are TRBV27 and TRBJ1-5; 7 nucleotides line up with TRBD1. The CDR3 extends over 19 amino acids. Trimming took 4 bases from V and 0 from J; bases not matched to a gene: 15. CDR1 is MNHEY and CDR2 is SMNVEV in the germline V gene (reference sequence). The CDR3 DNA reads TGTGCCAGCAGTTCCCACCCGACAGGGTGGCAAAATAGCAATCAGCCCCAGCATTTT. It translates to CASSSHPTGWQNSNQPQHF.

This chain joins TRBV6-6 and TRBJ1-5; D is ambiguous. The CDR3 spans 15 residues. The ends were cut back, 4 bases at V and 2 bases at J, with 12 bases in the middle. Per germline, CDR1 MNHNY and CDR2 SVGAGI (reference sequence). CDR3 nucleotide sequence: TGTGCCAGCAGTTCCGGGAGTGGAGGCAATCAGCCCCAGCATTTT. It yields the protein CASSSGSGGNQPQHF.

The chain has TRBV5-6 and TRBJ1-2, with no clear D. Between the trimmed V and J ends, which lost 1 base and 8 bases, there was a span of 15 bases. The length of the CDR3 is 14 residues. The germline V gene encodes CDR1 SGHDT and CDR2 YYEEEE. The chain's CDR3 is CASSLSRYSGGYTF. CDR3 nucleotides: TGTGCCAGCAGCTTGAGTCGGTACTCTGGAGGCTACACCTTC.

The chain employs TRBV12-5 and TRBJ2-6; TRBD2 matches 9 bases. Germline assignment: CDR1 LGHNT and CDR2 FRNRAP. V lost 3 bases and J lost 0; bases outside the gene matches: 9. The CDR3 is 19 residues long. The CDR3 here is CASGFVTLAGDSGANVLTF. The CDR3 nucleotides are TGTGCTAGTGGTTTCGTAACCTTAGCGGGGGACTCTGGGGCCAACGTCCTGACTTTC.

This chain links TRBV6-1 with TRBJ2-3; 9 bases align to TRBD2. The trim removed 2 bases at V and 2 bases at J, leaving 8 bases unmatched. CDR1 and CDR2 (germline): MNHNS, SASEGT. This CDR3 comprises 17 residues. DNA of the CDR3: TGTGCCAGCAGTGAACGGTTTCTAGCGGGGACCACAGATACGCAGTATTTT. It encodes CASSERFLAGTTDTQYF.

V and J are TRBV5-1 and TRBJ2-5; D uncertain. This CDR3 has 13 residues. CDR1 is SGHRS and CDR2 is YFSETQ in the germline V gene. Trimming cost V 6 bases and J 2 bases, with 11 bases left between them. The CDR3 sequence: CASMGDLQETQYF. CDR3 in DNA: TGCGCCAGCATGGGCGATCTTCAAGAGACCCAGTACTTC.

The chain combines TRBV5-5 with TRBJ2-3; 8 bases fit TRBD1. Trimming removed 4 bases from V and 0 bases from J; junction bases left unmatched: 4. This CDR3 is built from 15 residues. Germline lookup yields CDR1 SGHKS and CDR2 YYEKEE (reference sequence). The CDR3 DNA sequence: TGTGCCAGCAGCGAAAACAGGGGGAGCACAGATACGCAGTATTTT. Translating gives CASSENRGSTDTQYF.

This chain uses TRBV6-1 with TRBJ1-2; TRBD1 is a possible D gene (6 bases). This CDR3 has 13 amino acids. Germline V gene sequence: CDR1 MNHNS, CDR2 SASEGT. V dropped 4 bases and J dropped 4 bases, with 10 bases sitting between them. The CDR3: CASSAQGTYGYTF. The CDR3 DNA reads TGTGCCAGCAGTGCACAGGGTACCTATGGCTACACCTTC.